This is a list of T cell receptor beta chains from one sample in a study of T cell responses to AZD1222 COVID-19 vaccine. Sequenced by immunoSEQ multiplex PCR; TCRdb stores in-frame clones only, minus some. The sample records 70,000 to 90,000 clones, around 88% being singletons. The source was peripheral blood, collected on day 0 of AZD1222 vaccination. The source is an adult in good health. CDR3s include the opening cysteine and the closing phenylalanine or tryptophan. D genes are given only for firm matches. Only some rows state a clone size, as once, few, many or a class for expanded clones.

d_call j_call v_call clone_size cdr3_aa cdr3_nt
. TRBJ1-3 TRBV19 . CATRGGFGNTIYF TGTGCCACTAGAGGGGGATTTGGAAACACCATATATTTT
. TRBJ1-3 TRBV12-3/TRBV12-4 . CASSSRGPSEAF TGTGCCAGCAGTTCCCGAGGGCCCTCCGAAGCCTTT
TRBD2 TRBJ2-1 TRBV18 . CASSRGLAGGEQFF TGTGCCAGCTCCCGGGGACTAGCGGGAGGCGAGCAGTTCTTC
TRBD1 TRBJ1-4 TRBV6-5 . CASSAGTGGDEKLFF TGTGCCAGCTCAGCCGGGACAGGGGGAGATGAAAAACTGTTTTTT
. TRBJ1-5 TRBV28 . CASRLVGGGNQPQHF TGTGCCAGCAGGTTGGTGGGGGGGGGCAATCAGCCCCAGCATTTT
TRBD1 TRBJ2-7 TRBV6-5 . CASSYGQGAYEQYF TGTGCCAGCAGTTACGGACAGGGGGCCTACGAGCAGTACTTC
. TRBJ2-1 TRBV28 . CAGGGGYNEQFF TGTGCCGGCGGTGGAGGGTACAATGAGCAGTTCTTC
TRBD1 TRBJ1-5 TRBV30 few CAWTPRGPGNQPQHF TGTGCCTGGACTCCAAGGGGGCCTGGCAATCAGCCCCAGCATTTT
. TRBJ2-1 TRBV9 few CASNKHPAGRGPYNEQFF TGTGCCAGCAACAAACACCCCGCGGGGAGAGGGCCTTACAATGAGCAGTTCTTC
. TRBJ1-1 TRBV28 once CASSHGGRSTEAFF TGTGCCAGCAGCCACGGGGGGAGGAGCACTGAAGCTTTCTTT
. TRBJ2-1 TRBV29-1 . CMGGMGNEQFF TGCATGGGGGGCATGGGGAATGAGCAGTTCTTC
. TRBJ2-7 TRBV28 . CASIGDTLSYEQYF TGTGCCAGCATAGGGGACACTCTTTCCTACGAGCAGTACTTC
. TRBJ1-1 TRBV6-1 . CASSEWVNTEAFF TGTGCCAGCAGTGAGTGGGTGAACACTGAAGCTTTCTTT
. TRBJ1-1 TRBV19 . CASRIDPIREAFF TGTGCCAGCAGAATCGACCCGATACGGGAAGCTTTCTTT
. TRBJ2-7 TRBV14 . CASSQVSEQYF TGTGCCAGCAGCCAAGTGTCCGAGCAGTACTTC
TRBD1 TRBJ1-2 TRBV30 . CAWRQPGQGVSGYTF TGTGCCTGGAGACAGCCGGGACAGGGGGTCTCGGGCTACACCTTC
. TRBJ2-5 TRBV7-6 . CASSPPVETQYF TGTGCCAGCAGCCCCCCCGTGGAGACCCAGTACTTC
. TRBJ2-1 TRBV7-2 . CASSLDSGAGSQFF TGTGCCAGCAGCTTAGACTCAGGGGCGGGGTCCCAGTTCTTC
. TRBJ1-4 TRBV7-2 . CASSRRGATNEKLFF TGTGCCAGCAGCCGGAGGGGGGCAACTAATGAAAAACTGTTTTTT
TRBD2 TRBJ2-7 TRBV7-2 once CASSLKLAGAGEQYF TGTGCCAGCAGCTTAAAGCTAGCGGGAGCGGGCGAGCAGTACTTC
. TRBJ1-1 TRBV4-2 . CASSLEGGFNEAFF TGTGCCAGCAGCCTCGAAGGGGGATTTAATGAAGCTTTCTTT
. TRBJ1-2 TRBV7-9 . CASSYDNWGYTF TGTGCCAGCAGCTACGACAACTGGGGCTACACCTTC
TRBD2 TRBJ2-7 TRBV9 . CASSVEGGGTDYEQYF TGTGCCAGCAGCGTAGAAGGCGGGGGGACCGATTACGAGCAGTACTTC
. TRBJ1-1 TRBV2 . CASTGETEAFF TGTGCCAGCACGGGGGAGACTGAAGCTTTCTTT
. TRBJ2-5 TRBV6-2/TRBV6-3 . CASSPRGREETQYF TGTGCCAGCAGCCCGCGGGGGCGAGAAGAGACCCAGTACTTC
. TRBJ2-2 TRBV5-4 . CASSLAVQGRELFF TGTGCCAGCAGCTTGGCCGTCCAGGGGCGGGAGCTGTTTTTT
. TRBJ1-4 TRBV4-1 few CASSQVLGPNEKLFF TGCGCCAGCAGCCAAGTTCTAGGTCCCAATGAAAAACTGTTTTTT
TRBD1 TRBJ1-2 TRBV5-5 . CASSLGGQGPYGYTF TGTGCCAGCAGCTTGGGGGGACAGGGGCCTTATGGCTACACCTTC
TRBD1 TRBJ2-5 TRBV7-7 . CASSSRQGAWETQYF TGTGCTAGCAGCTCTCGACAGGGGGCTTGGGAGACCCAGTACTTC
. TRBJ2-1 TRBV5-8 . CASSYERGVANNEQFF TGTGCCAGCAGCTATGAACGGGGTGTTGCGAACAATGAGCAGTTCTTC
. TRBJ2-3 TRBV5-1 . CASSERLEPDTQYF TGCGCCAGCAGCGAGAGACTAGAGCCAGATACGCAGTATTTT
. TRBJ1-1 TRBV29-1 . CSASGRGGRQAEAFF TGCAGCGCCTCAGGGCGGGGGGGACGGCAAGCTGAAGCTTTCTTT
. TRBJ2-1 TRBV28 . CASRRTAVEQFF TGTGCCAGCAGGAGGACGGCCGTGGAGCAGTTCTTC
. TRBJ1-5 TRBV5-6 . CASSPGPALNQPQHF TGTGCCAGCAGCCCGGGACCGGCTCTAAATCAGCCCCAGCATTTT
. TRBJ1-5 TRBV28 . CASSSVGPQHF TGTGCCAGCAGCTCGGTGGGACCCCAGCATTTT
. TRBJ1-2 TRBV11-2 . CASSFGGTNYGYTF TGTGCCAGCAGCTTTGGGGGAACTAACTATGGCTACACCTTC
TRBD2 TRBJ2-7 TRBV6-5 . CASSYGLAGDYEQYF TGTGCCAGCAGTTATGGCCTAGCGGGGGACTACGAGCAGTACTTC
. TRBJ2-1 TRBV27 few CASSPLAESYLYNEQFF TGTGCCAGCAGTCCCTTAGCGGAGTCCTATCTTTACAATGAGCAGTTCTTC
. TRBJ2-3 TRBV5-1 . CASSLAQGTQYF TGCGCCAGCAGCTTGGCCCAGGGTACGCAGTATTTT
. TRBJ1-5 TRBV19 . CASSIVRGIGAQHF TGTGCCAGTAGTATAGTTCGGGGGATCGGGGCCCAGCATTTT
. TRBJ1-1 TRBV5-1 . CASSFPGTEAFF TGCGCCAGCAGCTTCCCAGGTACTGAAGCTTTCTTT
. TRBJ1-1 TRBV12-5 few CASGLPPGRGGATEAFF TGTGCTAGTGGCCTCCCCCCGGGGAGGGGCGGGGCCACTGAAGCTTTCTTT
. TRBJ2-3 TRBV4-3 once CASSQALTGIGTDTQYF TGCGCCAGCAGCCAAGCCCTCACAGGGATAGGCACAGATACGCAGTATTTT
TRBD2 TRBJ2-3 TRBV5-6 . CASSTVGLAGGSSTDTQYF TGTGCCAGCAGCACTGTTGGGCTAGCGGGGGGTTCCAGCACAGATACGCAGTATTTT
. TRBJ1-4 TRBV27 . CASSSMGGGEKLFF TGTGCCAGCAGCAGTATGGGTGGAGGGGAAAAACTGTTTTTT
. TRBJ1-2 TRBV6-2/TRBV6-3 few CASSLTASYGYTF TGTGCCAGCAGTCTAACAGCTTCGTATGGCTACACCTTC
. TRBJ1-4 TRBV2 . CASSELRGAHEKLFF TGTGCCAGCAGTGAATTGAGGGGCGCACATGAAAAACTGTTTTTT
. TRBJ1-4 TRBV28 . CATKKVLSSTNEKLFF TGTGCCACCAAAAAGGTGTTGTCCTCAACTAATGAAAAACTGTTTTTT
. TRBJ1-3 TRBV28 . CASRISGPGNTIYF TGTGCCAGCAGAATATCAGGGCCTGGAAACACCATATATTTT
TRBD1 TRBJ1-2 TRBV7-3 once CASSLWAGGNYGYTF TGTGCCAGCAGCTTATGGGCAGGGGGCAACTATGGCTACACCTTC
. TRBJ1-6 TRBV5-4 . CASSLGGGNSPLHF TGTGCCAGCAGCTTGGGGGGTGGCAATTCACCCCTCCACTTT
. TRBJ1-1 TRBV11-2 . CASRLGVGMSFEAFF TGTGCCAGCAGATTAGGGGTGGGCATGTCCTTTGAAGCTTTCTTT
TRBD2 TRBJ2-1 TRBV7-3 . CASSLGLAVYNEQFF TGTGCCAGCAGCTTAGGGCTAGCGGTCTACAATGAGCAGTTCTTC
TRBD2 TRBJ2-2 TRBV5-4 . CASSLAAGGPNTGELFF TGTGCCAGCAGCTTGGCGGCGGGGGGGCCGAACACCGGGGAGCTGTTTTTT
TRBD1 TRBJ1-5 TRBV30 . CAWRRQGEGRNQPQHF TGTGCCTGGAGGAGACAGGGAGAAGGTCGAAATCAGCCCCAGCATTTT
TRBD1 TRBJ1-5 TRBV6-6 . CASTGTEIITFEPQHF TGTGCCAGTACCGGGACAGAGATTATCACTTTTGAGCCCCAGCATTTT
. TRBJ1-4 TRBV19 . CASSIRASQEEKLFF TGTGCCAGTAGTATTAGGGCATCCCAGGAGGAAAAACTGTTTTTT
TRBD1 TRBJ1-1 TRBV6-5 medium-sized CASSYPSGGIGTEAFF TGTGCCAGCAGTTACCCCTCAGGGGGGATAGGCACTGAAGCTTTCTTT
. TRBJ2-3 TRBV7-2 . CASSLGLGADTQYF TGTGCCAGCAGCTTAGGTCTAGGTGCAGATACGCAGTATTTT